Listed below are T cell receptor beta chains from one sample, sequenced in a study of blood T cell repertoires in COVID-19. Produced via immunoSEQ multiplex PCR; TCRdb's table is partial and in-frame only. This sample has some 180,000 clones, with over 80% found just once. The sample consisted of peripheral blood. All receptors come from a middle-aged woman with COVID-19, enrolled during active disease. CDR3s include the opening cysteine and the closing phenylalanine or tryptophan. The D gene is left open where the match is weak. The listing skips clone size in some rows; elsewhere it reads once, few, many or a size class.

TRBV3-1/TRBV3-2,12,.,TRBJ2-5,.,CASSQGAETQYF,TGTGCCAGCAGCCAAGGGGCAGAGACCCAGTACTTC
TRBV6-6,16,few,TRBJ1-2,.,CASSYGPDTEGYGYTF,TGTGCCAGCAGTTACGGTCCTGACACGGAAGGCTATGGCTACACCTTC
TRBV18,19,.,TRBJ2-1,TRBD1,CASSLMGQGRTGGSNEQFF,TGTGCCAGCTCACTGATGGGACAGGGCAGAACGGGGGGTTCTAATGAGCAGTTCTTC
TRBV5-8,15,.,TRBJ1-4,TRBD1,CASSLRTGGKEKLFF,TGTGCCAGCAGCTTAAGAACAGGGGGGAAGGAAAAACTGTTTTTT
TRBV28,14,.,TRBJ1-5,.,CASSLLQGGQPQHF,TGTGCCAGCAGTCTCCTGCAAGGCGGTCAGCCCCAGCATTTT
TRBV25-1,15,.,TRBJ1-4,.,CASSETGSVNEKLFF,TGTGCCAGCAGTGAGACCGGGTCTGTTAATGAAAAACTGTTTTTT
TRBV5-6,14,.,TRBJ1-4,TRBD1,CASSPGQGNEKLFF,TGTGCCAGCAGCCCCGGACAGGGGAATGAAAAACTGTTTTTT
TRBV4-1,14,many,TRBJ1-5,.,CASSGPYSNQPQHF,TGCGCCAGCAGCGGCCCTTATAGCAATCAGCCCCAGCATTTT
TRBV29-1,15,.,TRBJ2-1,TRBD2,CSVEEYLAVNNEQFF,TGCAGCGTTGAAGAGTACCTAGCGGTAAACAATGAGCAGTTCTTC
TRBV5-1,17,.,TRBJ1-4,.,CASSSAVPGHKNEKLFF,TGCGCCAGCAGCTCCGCCGTCCCGGGACATAAAAATGAAAAACTGTTTTTT
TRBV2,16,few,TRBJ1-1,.,CASNFGGIGLNTEAFF,TGTGCCAGCAATTTCGGCGGGATCGGTCTCAACACTGAAGCTTTCTTT
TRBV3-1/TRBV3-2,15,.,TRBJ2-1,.,CASSQATGRYNEQFF,TGTGCCAGCAGCCAGGCTACTGGGCGCTACAATGAGCAGTTCTTC
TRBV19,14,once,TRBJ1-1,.,CASSIISQNTEAFF,TGTGCCAGTAGTATTATCTCACAGAACACTGAAGCTTTCTTT
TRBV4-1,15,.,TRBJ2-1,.,CASSQVFLAIHEQFF,TGCGCCAGCAGCCAAGTCTTTCTAGCTATCCATGAGCAGTTCTTC
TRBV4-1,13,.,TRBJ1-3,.,CASSRQVEDTIYF,TGCGCCAGCAGTCGACAGGTAGAAGACACCATATATTTT
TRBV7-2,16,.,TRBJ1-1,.,CASSAIPGFSDTEAFF,TGTGCCAGCAGCGCGATCCCAGGGTTTAGTGACACTGAAGCTTTCTTT
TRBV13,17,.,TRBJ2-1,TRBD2,CASSSQGGLAEYNEQFF,TGTGCCAGCAGCTCCCAGGGTGGACTAGCGGAGTACAATGAGCAGTTCTTC
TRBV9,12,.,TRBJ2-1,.,CASSGSDNEQFF,TGTGCCAGCAGCGGTTCGGACAATGAGCAGTTCTTC
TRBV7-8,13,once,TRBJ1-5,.,CASSRRGNQPQHF,TGTGCCAGCAGCCGTAGGGGGAATCAGCCCCAGCATTTT
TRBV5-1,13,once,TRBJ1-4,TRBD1,CASSDRVNEKLFF,TGCGCCAGCTCGGACAGGGTAAATGAAAAACTGTTTTTT
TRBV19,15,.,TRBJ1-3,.,CASTLDRSSGNTIYF,TGTGCCAGTACACTCGACCGGAGCTCTGGAAACACCATATATTTT
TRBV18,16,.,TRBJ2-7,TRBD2,CASSPYDTAGDGEQYF,TGTGCCAGCTCACCATACGACACAGCGGGAGACGGCGAGCAGTACTTC
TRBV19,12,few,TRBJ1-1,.,CASSNAGTEAFF,TGTGCCAGTAGTAATGCAGGCACTGAAGCTTTCTTT
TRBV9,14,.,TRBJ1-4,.,CASSVGQRNEKLFF,TGTGCCAGCAGCGTTGGGCAGAGAAATGAAAAACTGTTTTTT
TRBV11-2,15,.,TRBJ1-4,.,CASSLGASGVEKLFF,TGTGCCAGCAGCTTAGGCGCGTCGGGGGTGGAAAAACTGTTTTTT
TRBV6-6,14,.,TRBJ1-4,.,CASCQGRTNEKLFF,TGTGCCAGCTGCCAGGGCAGGACTAATGAAAAACTGTTTTTT
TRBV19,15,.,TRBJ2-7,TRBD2,CASSYEAGGPYEQYF,TGTGCCAGTAGTTATGAGGCGGGGGGACCCTACGAGCAGTACTTC
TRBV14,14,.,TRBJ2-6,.,CASSPLGGANVLTF,TGTGCCAGCAGCCCCCTAGGTGGGGCCAACGTCCTGACTTTC
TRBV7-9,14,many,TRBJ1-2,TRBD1,CASSPGTGTYGYTF,TGTGCCAGCAGCCCCGGGACAGGGACCTATGGCTACACCTTC
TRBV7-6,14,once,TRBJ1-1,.,CASSPGTFRTEAFF,TGTGCCAGCAGCCCTGGGACATTCCGCACTGAAGCTTTCTTT
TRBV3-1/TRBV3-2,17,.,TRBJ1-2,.,CASSQDVGSGQHYGYTF,TGTGCCAGCAGCCAAGATGTTGGGTCAGGGCAACACTATGGCTACACCTTC
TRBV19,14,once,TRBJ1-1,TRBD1,CASSPRQGHTEAFF,TGTGCCAGTAGTCCACGACAGGGTCACACTGAAGCTTTCTTT
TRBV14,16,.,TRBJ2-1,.,CASSQEGGVPYNEQFF,TGTGCCAGCAGCCAAGAAGGAGGAGTACCCTACAATGAGCAGTTCTTC
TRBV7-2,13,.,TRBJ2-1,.,CASSLELFNEQFF,TGTGCCAGCAGCTTAGAACTGTTCAATGAGCAGTTCTTC
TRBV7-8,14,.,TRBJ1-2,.,CASSVQGLLYGYTF,TGTGCCAGCAGCGTACAGGGCTTGCTCTATGGCTACACCTTC
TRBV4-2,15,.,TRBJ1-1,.,CASSLGGGSNTEAFF,TGTGCCAGCAGCCTGGGGGGGGGATCGAACACTGAAGCTTTCTTT
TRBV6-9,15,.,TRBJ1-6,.,CASSYLAVTNSPLHF,TGTGCCAGCAGTTACCTGGCAGTAACGAATTCACCCCTCCACTTT
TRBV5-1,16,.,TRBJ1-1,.,CASSGGSTFLNTEAFF,TGCGCCAGCAGTGGGGGGTCTACTTTTCTGAACACTGAAGCTTTCTTT
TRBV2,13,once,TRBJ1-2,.,CASRIRINYGYTF,TGTGCCAGCAGGATCAGAATTAACTATGGCTACACCTTC
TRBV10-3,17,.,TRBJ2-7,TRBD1,CAISELGLGTGLYEQYF,TGTGCCATCAGTGAGTTGGGGTTGGGGACAGGTCTCTACGAGCAGTACTTC
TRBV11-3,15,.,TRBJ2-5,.,CASSSDNGYQETQYF,TGTGCCAGCAGCTCAGACAACGGGTACCAAGAGACCCAGTACTTC
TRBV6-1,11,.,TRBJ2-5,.,CASSNTETQYF,TGTGCCAGCAGTAACACGGAGACCCAGTACTTC
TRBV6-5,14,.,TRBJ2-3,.,CASTITRGTDTQYF,TGTGCCAGCACCATTACGAGAGGCACAGATACGCAGTATTTT
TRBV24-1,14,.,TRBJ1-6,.,CATREGLYNSPLHF,TGTGCCACCAGGGAGGGGCTCTATAATTCACCCCTCCACTTT
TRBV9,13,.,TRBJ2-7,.,CASSTSPSAEQYF,TGTGCCAGCAGCACCAGTCCTAGCGCCGAGCAGTACTTC
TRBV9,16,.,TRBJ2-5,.,CASSVLGAGGKETQYF,TGTGCCAGCAGCGTATTGGGGGCCGGCGGAAAAGAGACCCAGTACTTC
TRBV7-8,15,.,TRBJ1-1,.,CASSLPQGKGNEAFF,TGTGCCAGCAGCTTACCCCAGGGGAAAGGGAATGAAGCTTTCTTT
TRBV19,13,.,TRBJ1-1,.,CASSMRVRTEAFF,TGTGCCAGTAGTATGAGGGTGCGCACTGAAGCTTTCTTT
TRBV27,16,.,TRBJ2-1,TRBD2,CASTPGLAGPYNEQFF,TGTGCCAGCACCCCTGGACTAGCGGGACCCTACAATGAGCAGTTCTTC
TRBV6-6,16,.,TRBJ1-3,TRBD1,CASSSDGTGAGNTIYF,TGTGCCAGCAGTTCCGACGGGACAGGGGCGGGAAACACCATATATTTT
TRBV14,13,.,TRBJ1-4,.,CASSLAAGEKLFF,TGTGCCAGCAGCCTCGCAGCGGGCGAAAAACTGTTTTTT
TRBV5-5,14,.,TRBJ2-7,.,CASSFFQGTYEQYF,TGTGCCAGCAGCTTTTTCCAGGGAACCTACGAGCAGTACTTC
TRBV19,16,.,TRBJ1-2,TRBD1,CASTKEGQPANYGYTF,TGTGCCAGTACCAAAGAGGGACAGCCTGCTAACTATGGCTACACCTTC
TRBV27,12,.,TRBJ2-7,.,CASSFQGMEQYF,TGTGCCAGCAGTTTCCAGGGGATGGAGCAGTACTTC
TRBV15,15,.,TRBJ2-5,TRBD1,CATSKGQGARETQYF,TGTGCCACCAGCAAGGGACAGGGGGCGCGAGAGACCCAGTACTTC
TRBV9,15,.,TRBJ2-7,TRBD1,CASSVFPGQIYEQYF,TGTGCCAGCAGCGTATTTCCGGGACAGATCTACGAGCAGTACTTC
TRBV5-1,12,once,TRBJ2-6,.,CATSSGANVLTF,TGCGCCACCTCGTCTGGGGCCAACGTCCTGACTTTC
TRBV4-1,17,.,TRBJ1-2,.,CASSPAGGGKINYGYTF,TGCGCCAGCAGCCCCGCGGGCGGGGGGAAAATTAACTATGGCTACACCTTC